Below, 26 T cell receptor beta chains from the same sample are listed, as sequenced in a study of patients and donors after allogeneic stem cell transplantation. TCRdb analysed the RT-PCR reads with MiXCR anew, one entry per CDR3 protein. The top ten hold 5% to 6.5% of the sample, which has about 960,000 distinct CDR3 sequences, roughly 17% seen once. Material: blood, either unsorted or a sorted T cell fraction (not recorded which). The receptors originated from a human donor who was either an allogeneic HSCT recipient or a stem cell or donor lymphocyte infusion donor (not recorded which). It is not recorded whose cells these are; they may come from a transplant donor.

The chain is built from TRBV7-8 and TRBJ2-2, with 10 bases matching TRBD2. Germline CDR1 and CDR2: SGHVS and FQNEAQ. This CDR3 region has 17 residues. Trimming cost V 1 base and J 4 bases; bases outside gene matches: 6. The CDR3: CASSLERPSGGTGELFF. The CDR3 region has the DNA TGTGCCAGCAGCTTAGAACGGCCTAGCGGGGGCACCGGGGAGCTGTTTTTT.

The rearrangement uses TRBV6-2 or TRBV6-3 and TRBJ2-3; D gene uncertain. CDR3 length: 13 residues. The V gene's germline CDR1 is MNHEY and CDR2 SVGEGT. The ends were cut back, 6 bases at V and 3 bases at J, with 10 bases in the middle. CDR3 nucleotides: TGTGCCAGCAGCCGTTTTCGGACAGATACGCAGTATTTT. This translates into CASSRFRTDTQYF.

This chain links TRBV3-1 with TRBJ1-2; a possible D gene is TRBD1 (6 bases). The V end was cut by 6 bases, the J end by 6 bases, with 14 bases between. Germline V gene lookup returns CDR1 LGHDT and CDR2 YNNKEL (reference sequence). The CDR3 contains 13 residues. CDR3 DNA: TGTGCCAGCAGTCGAACAGGGATAGATGGCTACACCTTC. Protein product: CASSRTGIDGYTF.

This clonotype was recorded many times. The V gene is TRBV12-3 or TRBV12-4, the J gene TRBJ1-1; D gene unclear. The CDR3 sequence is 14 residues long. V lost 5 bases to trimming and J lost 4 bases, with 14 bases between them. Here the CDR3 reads CASSPRGGRTEAFF. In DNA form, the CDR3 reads TGTGCCAGCAGTCCTCGGGGTGGTCGCACTGAAGCTTTCTTT.

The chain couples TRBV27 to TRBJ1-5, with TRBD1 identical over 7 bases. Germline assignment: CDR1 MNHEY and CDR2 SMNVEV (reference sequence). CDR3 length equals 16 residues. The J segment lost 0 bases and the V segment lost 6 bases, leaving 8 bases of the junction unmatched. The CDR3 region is CASRPIGTASNQPQHF. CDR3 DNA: TGTGCCAGCAGACCTATCGGGACAGCTAGCAATCAGCCCCAGCATTTT.

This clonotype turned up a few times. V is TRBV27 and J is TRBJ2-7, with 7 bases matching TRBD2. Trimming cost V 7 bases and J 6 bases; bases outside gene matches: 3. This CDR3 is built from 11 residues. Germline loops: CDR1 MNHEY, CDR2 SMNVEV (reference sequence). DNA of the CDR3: TGTGCCAGCACGCGGGGGAGCGAGCAGTACTTC. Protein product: CASTRGSEQYF.

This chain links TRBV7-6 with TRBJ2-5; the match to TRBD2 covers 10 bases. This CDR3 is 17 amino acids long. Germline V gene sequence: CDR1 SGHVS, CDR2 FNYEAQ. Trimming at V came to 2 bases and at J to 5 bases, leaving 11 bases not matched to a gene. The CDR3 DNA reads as TGTGCCAGCAGCTTATTAATCCTAGCGGGAGTAGAGGAGACCCAGTACTTC. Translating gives CASSLLILAGVEETQYF. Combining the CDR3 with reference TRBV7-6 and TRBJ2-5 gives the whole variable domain GAGVSQSPRYKVTKRGQDVALRCDPISGHVSLYWYRQALGQGPEFLTYFNYEAQQDKSGLPNDRFSAERPEGSISTLTIQRTEQRDSAMYRCASSLLILAGVEETQYFGPGTRLLVL.

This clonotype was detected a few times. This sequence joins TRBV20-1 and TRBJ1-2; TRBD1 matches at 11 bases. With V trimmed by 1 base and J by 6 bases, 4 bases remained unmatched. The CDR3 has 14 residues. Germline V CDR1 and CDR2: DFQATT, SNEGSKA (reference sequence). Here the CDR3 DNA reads TGCAGTGCTAGAGGTGGACAGGGGGCAAATGGCTACACCTTC. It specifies CSARGGQGANGYTF.

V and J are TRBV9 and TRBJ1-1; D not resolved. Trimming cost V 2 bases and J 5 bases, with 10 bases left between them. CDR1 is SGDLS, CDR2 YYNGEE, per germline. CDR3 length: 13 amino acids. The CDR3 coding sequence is TGTGCCAGCAGCGTTGGCCGGAGGACTGAAGCTTTCTTT. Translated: CASSVGRRTEAFF.

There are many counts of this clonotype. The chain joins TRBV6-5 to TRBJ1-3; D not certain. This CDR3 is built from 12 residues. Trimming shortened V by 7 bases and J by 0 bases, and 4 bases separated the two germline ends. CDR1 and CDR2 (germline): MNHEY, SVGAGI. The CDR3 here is CASTSSGNTIYF. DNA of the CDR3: TGTGCCAGCACGAGCTCTGGAAACACCATATATTTT.

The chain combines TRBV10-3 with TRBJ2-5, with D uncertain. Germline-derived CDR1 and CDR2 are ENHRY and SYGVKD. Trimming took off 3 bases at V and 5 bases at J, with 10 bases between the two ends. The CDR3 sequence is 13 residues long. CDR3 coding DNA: TGTGCCATCAGTGACGGTCTGGAGGAGACCCAGTACTTC. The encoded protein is CAISDGLEETQYF.

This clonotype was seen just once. The CDR3 region is CSASLGSSGAWLEQYF. Written as DNA, the CDR3 is TGCAGTGCTAGTTTAGGGTCTAGCGGAGCTTGGCTCGAGCAGTACTTC. The chain recombines TRBV20-1 with TRBJ2-7; 7 nucleotides agree with TRBD2. The CDR3 covers 16 residues. V lost 3 bases to trimming and J lost 6 bases; unmatched junction nucleotides: 17. In germline, CDR1 is DFQATT, CDR2 SNEGSKA (reference sequence).

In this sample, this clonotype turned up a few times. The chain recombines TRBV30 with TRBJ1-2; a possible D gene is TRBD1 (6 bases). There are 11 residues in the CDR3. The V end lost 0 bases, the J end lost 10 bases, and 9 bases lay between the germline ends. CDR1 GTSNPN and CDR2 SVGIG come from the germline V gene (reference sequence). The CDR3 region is CAWSVGGDYTF. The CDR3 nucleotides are TGTGCCTGGAGTGTAGGGGGTGACTACACCTTC.

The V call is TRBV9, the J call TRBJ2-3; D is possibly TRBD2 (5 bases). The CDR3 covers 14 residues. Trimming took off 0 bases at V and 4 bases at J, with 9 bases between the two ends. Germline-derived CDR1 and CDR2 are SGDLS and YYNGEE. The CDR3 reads CASSVGTGSDTQYF. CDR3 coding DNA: TGTGCCAGCAGCGTAGGTACGGGATCAGATACGCAGTATTTT. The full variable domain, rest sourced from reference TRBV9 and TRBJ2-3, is DSGVTQTPKHLITATGQRVTLRCSPRSGDLSVYWYQQSLDQGLQFLIQYYNGEERAKGNILERFSAQQFPDLHSELNLSSLELGDSALYFCASSVGTGSDTQYFGPGTRLTVL.

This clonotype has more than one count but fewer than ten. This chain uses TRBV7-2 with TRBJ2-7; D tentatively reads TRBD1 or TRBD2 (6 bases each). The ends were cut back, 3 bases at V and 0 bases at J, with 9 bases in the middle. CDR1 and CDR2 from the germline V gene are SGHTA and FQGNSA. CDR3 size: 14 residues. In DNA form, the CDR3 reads TGTGCCAGCAGCTTTAGGGGGGCCTCCTACGAGCAGTACTTC. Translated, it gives CASSFRGASYEQYF.

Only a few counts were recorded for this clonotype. This CDR3 reads CASSPLGQAYEQYF. The CDR3 DNA is TGTGCCAGCAGCCCCCTAGGGCAGGCCTACGAGCAGTACTTC. V usage is TRBV5-4 and J usage is TRBJ2-7; unclear D gene. Germline lookup yields CDR1 SGHNT and CDR2 YYREEE (reference sequence). CDR3 length equals 14 residues. V was cut by 4 bases and J by 2 bases, with 13 bases left in between.

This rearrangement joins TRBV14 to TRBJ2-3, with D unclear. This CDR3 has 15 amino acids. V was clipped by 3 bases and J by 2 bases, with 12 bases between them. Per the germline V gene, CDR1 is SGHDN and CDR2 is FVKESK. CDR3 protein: CASSQLRPYTDTQYF. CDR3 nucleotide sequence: TGTGCCAGCAGCCAGCTGAGACCCTACACAGATACGCAGTATTTT.

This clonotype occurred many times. The DNA of the CDR3 is TGTGCCAGCAGTTTAGTGATGGGACTTTCCACCGGGGAGCTGTTTTTT. This encodes CASSLVMGLSTGELFF. The chain recombines TRBV12-3 or TRBV12-4 with TRBJ2-2; D possibly corresponds to TRBD2 (6 bases). V lost 1 base and J 4 bases, leaving 13 bases between the germline ends. The CDR3 has 16 residues.

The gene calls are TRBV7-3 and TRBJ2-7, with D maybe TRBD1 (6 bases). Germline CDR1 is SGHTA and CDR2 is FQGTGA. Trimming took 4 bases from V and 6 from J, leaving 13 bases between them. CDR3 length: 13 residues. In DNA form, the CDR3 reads TGTGCCAGCAGCTCTAGGGCAGGGGCCGAGCAGTACTTC. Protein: CASSSRAGAEQYF.

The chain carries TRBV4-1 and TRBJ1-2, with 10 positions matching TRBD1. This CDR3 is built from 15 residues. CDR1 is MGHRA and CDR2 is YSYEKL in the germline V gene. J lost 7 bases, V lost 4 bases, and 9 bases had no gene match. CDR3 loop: CASSPDRDRGSGYTF. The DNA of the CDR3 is TGCGCCAGCAGCCCCGACCGGGACAGGGGAAGTGGCTACACCTTC.

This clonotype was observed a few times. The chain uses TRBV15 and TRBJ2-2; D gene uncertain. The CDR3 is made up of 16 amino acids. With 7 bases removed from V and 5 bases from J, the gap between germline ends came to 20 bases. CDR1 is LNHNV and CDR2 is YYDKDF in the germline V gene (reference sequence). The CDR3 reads CATNYSHPLPTGELFF. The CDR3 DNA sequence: TGTGCCACCAACTATTCCCACCCCCTTCCGACCGGGGAGCTGTTTTTT. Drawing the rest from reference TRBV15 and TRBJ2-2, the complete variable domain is DAMVIQNPRYQVTQFGKPVTLSCSQTLNHNVMYWYQQKSSQAPKLLFHYYDKDFNNEADTPDNFQSRRPNTSFCFLDIRSPGLGDTAMYLCATNYSHPLPTGELFFGEGSRLTVL.

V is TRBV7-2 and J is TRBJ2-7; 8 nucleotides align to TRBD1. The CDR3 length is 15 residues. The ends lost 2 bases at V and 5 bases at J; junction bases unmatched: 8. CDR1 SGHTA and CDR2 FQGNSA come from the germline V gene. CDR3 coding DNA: TGTGCCAGCAGCTTAAGGGGACAGGAATCCCACGAGCAGTACTTC. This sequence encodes CASSLRGQESHEQYF.

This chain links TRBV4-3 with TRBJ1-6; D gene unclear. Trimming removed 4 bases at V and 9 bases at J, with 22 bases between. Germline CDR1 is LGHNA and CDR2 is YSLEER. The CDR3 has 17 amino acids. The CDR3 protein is CASSPSPSVTAPSPLHF. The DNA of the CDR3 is TGCGCCAGCAGCCCATCCCCTTCGGTTACTGCCCCTTCACCCCTCCACTTT.

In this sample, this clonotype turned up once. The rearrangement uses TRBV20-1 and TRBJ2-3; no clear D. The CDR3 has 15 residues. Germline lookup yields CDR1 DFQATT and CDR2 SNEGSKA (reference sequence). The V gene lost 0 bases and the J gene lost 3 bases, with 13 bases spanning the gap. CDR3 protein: CSAREGSSGTDTQYF. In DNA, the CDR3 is TGCAGTGCTAGAGAGGGGTCCTCCGGAACAGATACGCAGTATTTT.

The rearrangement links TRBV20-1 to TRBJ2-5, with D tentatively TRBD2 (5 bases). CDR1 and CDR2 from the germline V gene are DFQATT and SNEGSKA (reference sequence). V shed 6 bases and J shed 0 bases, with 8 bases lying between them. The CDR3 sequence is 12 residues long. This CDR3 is CSARGYQETQYF. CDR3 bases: TGCAGTGCCCGAGGGTACCAAGAGACCCAGTACTTC.

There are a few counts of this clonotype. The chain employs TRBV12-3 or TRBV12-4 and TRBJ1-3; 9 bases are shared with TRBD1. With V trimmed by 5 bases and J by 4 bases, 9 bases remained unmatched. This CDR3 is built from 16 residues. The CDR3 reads CASSAYRGRSGNTIYF. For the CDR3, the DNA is TGTGCCAGCAGTGCCTACAGGGGGCGATCCGGAAACACCATATATTTT.